The 9 T cell receptor beta chains below were found in one sample sequenced in a study of cytomegalovirus exposure and HLA in healthy donors. The PCR had 60 Vbeta and 13 Jbeta primers. Using immunoSEQ multiplex PCR, the repertoire was profiled, and TCRdb retains in-frame clones only, with some absent. The sample includes 95,000 or so clones, around 81% seen only once; the top ten take roughly 4%. Sequenced input: PBMCs. All receptors come from an older woman in good health and CMV-seropositive.

This chain connects TRBV5-6 to TRBJ2-7; tentative D call: TRBD2 (6 bases). Germline CDR1 SGHDT, CDR2 YYEEEE. Trimming left V 0 bases short and J 2 bases short, with 12 bases between. The CDR3 is 15 amino acids. This CDR3 reads CASSLDGSWAYEQYF. For the CDR3, the DNA is TGTGCCAGCAGCTTGGACGGGAGCTGGGCCTACGAGCAGTACTTC.

The V gene is TRBV7-2, the J gene TRBJ1-1, with 8 bases fitting TRBD1. The germline CDR1 and CDR2 sequences are SGHTA and FQGNSA. The V segment lost 5 bases and the J segment 2 bases; nucleotides outside the gene matches: 19. CDR3 length: 19 residues. CDR3: CASSIKHRGKAYGNTEAFF. CDR3 nucleotide sequence: TGTGCCAGCAGCATAAAGCACAGGGGGAAAGCGTATGGAAACACTGAAGCTTTCTTT.

The rearrangement links TRBV19 to TRBJ2-2; 10 bases agree with TRBD2. Germline-derived CDR1 and CDR2 are LNHDA and SQIVND (reference sequence). This CDR3 is built from 16 residues. V gave up 6 bases and J gave up 5 bases; unmatched junction bases: 9. DNA for the CDR3: TGTGCCAGTAGATCCTTAGCGGGAGGTCGGACCGGGGAGCTGTTTTTT. Translating gives CASRSLAGGRTGELFF.

The chain uses TRBV19 and TRBJ1-1, with TRBD1 matching over 7 bases. Per the germline V gene, CDR1 is LNHDA and CDR2 is SQIVND (reference sequence). The CDR3 is 14 residues long. V dropped 7 bases and J dropped 4; count of bases not matched to a gene: 9. CDR3: CASKSPAGGTEAFF. The CDR3 DNA follows: TGTGCCAGTAAGAGCCCTGCAGGGGGCACTGAAGCTTTCTTT.

This chain joins TRBV5-1 and TRBJ1-2; no firm D call. The CDR3 consists of 14 residues. Trimming stripped 3 bases from V and 0 bases from J, with 9 bases between. The germline CDR1 and CDR2 sequences are SGHRS and YFSETQ. The CDR3 here is CASSSADPNYGYTF. The CDR3 nucleotides are TGCGCCAGCAGCTCTGCGGATCCTAACTATGGCTACACCTTC.

The chain recombines TRBV7-8 with TRBJ2-1; 12 bases are shared with TRBD1. Germline assignment: CDR1 SGHVS and CDR2 FQNEAQ. The V segment lost 6 bases and the J segment 7 bases; nucleotides outside the gene matches: 4. This CDR3 contains 14 residues. The CDR3 is CASSWDRGLNEQFF. The CDR3, as DNA: TGTGCCAGCAGTTGGGACAGGGGGCTTAATGAGCAGTTCTTC. Complete variable domain (other parts from reference TRBV7-8 and TRBJ2-1): GAGVSQSPRYKVAKRGQDVALRCDPISGHVSLFWYQQALGQGPEFLTYFQNEAQLDKSGLPSDRFFAERPEGSVSTLKIQRTQQEDSAVYLCASSWDRGLNEQFFGPGTRLTVL.

This chain joins TRBV6-5 and TRBJ2-3; 9 bases are shared with TRBD1. Germline-derived CDR1 and CDR2 are MNHEY and SVGAGI. The junction had 6 bases not matched to a gene; V was cut back by 0 bases and J by 14 bases. The CDR3 extends over 13 amino acids. The CDR3 protein is CASSYSLRDRVYF. The DNA for the CDR3 is TGTGCCAGCAGTTACTCCCTCCGGGACAGGGTGTATTTT.

The chain couples TRBV2 to TRBJ1-2, with 8 bases fitting TRBD1. The CDR3 covers 13 residues. V was pared by 8 bases and J by 5 bases, with 7 bases of the junction left unmatched. CDR1 and CDR2 from the germline V gene are SNHLY and FYNNEI. CDR3 sequence: CASDSGQVYGYTF. In DNA form, the CDR3 reads TGTGCCAGCGACTCGGGACAGGTTTATGGCTACACCTTC. Variable domain in full (rest from reference TRBV2 and TRBJ1-2): EPEVTQTPSHQVTQMGQEVILRCVPISNHLYFYWYRQILGQKVEFLVSFYNNEISEKSEIFDDQFSVERPDGSNFTLKIRSTKLEDSAMYFCASDSGQVYGYTFGSGTRLTVV.

The chain joins TRBV28 to TRBJ2-5; 7 bases align to TRBD2. Germline V CDR1 and CDR2: MDHEN, SYDVKM. V was clipped by 6 bases and J by 1 base; unmatched bases: 5. The CDR3 is 14 amino acids. In nucleotides, the CDR3 is TGTGCCAGCAGCGGTCCGGGGGGCCAAGAGACCCAGTACTTC. Translating gives CASSGPGGQETQYF.